This section outlines one TCR beta chain sequence together with its context. Its antigen is still unknown. This sample stems from a study of memory CD4+ T cells and cytomegalovirus serostatus. As for the study in general: This sample comes from healthy Belgian adults, under 10 CMV seropositive, roughly 22 seronegative.

The sort gate was single viable CD3+CD4+CD8-CD45RO+ cells for memory CD4+ T cells. Study-wide results and limits: Repertoires predicted CMV serostatus with median bootstrapped AUC of around 0.96. Each of 55 to 80 CMV-associated TCRbeta sequences occurred in one to five individuals.

The V and J ends lost 4 bases and 12 bases respectively, with 23 bases between them. Germline loops: CDR1 SGHRS, CDR2 YFSETQ. This CDR3 has 15 residues. Only in-frame clones appear in the TCRdb table, and some are missing; sequencing was by immunoSEQ multiplex PCR. In the table there are 85,000 to 100,000 clones, around 80% of which are singletons. This chain joins TRBV5-1 and TRBJ2-1; maybe TRBD2 (7 bases). The clonotype comes from an adult in good health and CMV-seropositive. The specimen was memory CD4+ T cells from blood. The CDR3 DNA reads as TGCGCCAGCAGCCGCGCGGGGGCGGCGGGAGAAGCGCAGTTCTTC. Its translation: CASSRAGAAGEAQFF.